The next 8 T cell receptor beta chains were all read from a single sample in a study of neurological immune-mediated disorders. TCRdb itself ran the 5' RACE reads through MiXCR, one entry per CDR3 protein. The sample shows some 120,000 distinct CDR3 sequences, about 3.2% of them seen only once. The sequenced sample consisted of PBMCs. These receptors came from a woman in her thirties with multiple sclerosis.

In this sample, this clonotype turned up many times. J is TRBJ2-1 and V is TRBV5-1; 9 bases line up with TRBD2. V lost 0 bases, J lost 2 bases, and 3 bases stayed unmatched. Germline values: CDR1 SGHRS, CDR2 YFSETQ. This CDR3 spans 16 amino acids. CDR3 nucleotides: TGCGCCAGCAGCTTGGTCGGCGGGAGGGCCTACAATGAGCAGTTCTTC. Protein: CASSLVGGRAYNEQFF.

The chain joins TRBV20-1 to TRBJ2-1, with a weak D call TRBD2 (6 bases). The CDR3 spans 11 residues. The germline V gene encodes CDR1 DFQATT and CDR2 SNEGSKA (reference sequence). V was trimmed by 3 bases and J by 9 bases, leaving 9 bases between them. The CDR3 is CSAREGSEQFF. The CDR3 DNA reads TGCAGTGCTAGGGAGGGCAGTGAGCAGTTCTTC.

This clonotype has ten or more counts. The chain employs TRBV10-3 and TRBJ1-1; D not resolved. The CDR3 contains 13 residues. CDR1 is ENHRY, CDR2 SYGVKD, per germline. V was cut by 2 bases and J by 5 bases, with 9 bases left in between. CDR3 protein: CAISEGQRTEAFF. As DNA, the CDR3 is TGTGCCATCAGTGAGGGGCAGCGGACTGAAGCTTTCTTT.

This clonotype was counted only a few times. The V and J genes are TRBV30 and TRBJ2-4, with D tentatively TRBD1 (6 bases). The CDR3 sequence is 11 residues long. Trimming shortened V by 3 bases and J by 6 bases, and 6 bases separated the two germline ends. Germline-derived CDR1 and CDR2 are GTSNPN and SVGIG (reference sequence). The CDR3 reads CAWRQGNIQYF. CDR3 nucleotides: TGTGCCTGGAGACAGGGAAACATTCAGTACTTC.

This clonotype has ten or more counts. The V and J genes are TRBV19 and TRBJ1-2; possibly TRBD1 for D (6 bases). Germline CDR1 LNHDA, CDR2 SQIVND (reference sequence). V was shortened by 7 bases and J by 5 bases, with 17 bases between the two germline ends. The CDR3 spans 14 residues. The CDR3 nucleotides are TGTGCCAGTACCCGACAGGACATTCTTTATGGCTACACCTTC. Its protein product is CASTRQDILYGYTF.

This clonotype showed up many times. The CDR3 bases are TGCAGTGCTAGAGAGCCGAATCATCAGCGGGAGAATTACGAGCAGTACTTC. Translation gives CSAREPNHQRENYEQYF. The J gene is TRBJ2-7, the V gene TRBV20-1; the match to TRBD2 covers 8 bases. The CDR3 has 17 residues. V shed 0 bases and J 4 bases; nucleotides not matched to a gene: 14. Germline lookup yields CDR1 DFQATT and CDR2 SNEGSKA (reference sequence).

This clonotype was picked up a small number of times. The chain recombines TRBV14 with TRBJ2-1; 8 nucleotides match TRBD2. V was clipped by 6 bases and J by 5 bases; unmatched bases: 12. This CDR3 has 16 amino acids. Germline-derived CDR1 and CDR2 are SGHDN and FVKESK. The CDR3 loop reads CASRAGTRGNDNEQFF. CDR3 sequence (DNA): TGTGCCAGCAGGGCCGGGACTAGAGGGAACGACAATGAGCAGTTCTTC.

This clonotype has ten or more counts. CDR3 in DNA: TGCGCCAGCAGCTTCGGGAACGGGGGGGACACTGAAGCTTTCTTT. Translated: CASSFGNGGDTEAFF. This chain joins TRBV5-1 and TRBJ1-1; D perhaps matches TRBD1 (5 bases). The CDR3 loop spans 15 amino acids. Germline loops: CDR1 SGHRS, CDR2 YFSETQ. Trimming stripped 2 bases from V and 3 bases from J, with 14 bases between.